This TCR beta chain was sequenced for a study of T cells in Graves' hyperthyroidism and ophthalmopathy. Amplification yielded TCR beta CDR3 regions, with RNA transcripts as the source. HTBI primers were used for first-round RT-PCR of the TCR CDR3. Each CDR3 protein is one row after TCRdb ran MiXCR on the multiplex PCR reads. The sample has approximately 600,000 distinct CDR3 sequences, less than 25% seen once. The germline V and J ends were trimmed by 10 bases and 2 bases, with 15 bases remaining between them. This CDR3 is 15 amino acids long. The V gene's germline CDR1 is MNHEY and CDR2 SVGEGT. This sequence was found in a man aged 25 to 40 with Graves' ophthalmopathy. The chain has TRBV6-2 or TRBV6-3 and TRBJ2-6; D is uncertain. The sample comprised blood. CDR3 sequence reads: CAIGSVSAGANVLTF. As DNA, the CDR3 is TGTGCCATTGGATCCGTGAGCGCTGGGGCCAACGTCCTGACTTTC.